The 27 T cell receptor beta chains presented below share a single source sample, sequenced in a study of PD-1 blockade in mismatch repair-deficient tumors. What these receptors recognize is not known. Sample time point: approximately 10-day in vitro stimulation with candidate neoantigen peptide 6. Clones were read by immunoSEQ multiplex PCR, and TCRdb kept only the in-frame ones, dropping some. The sample records about 14,000 clones, approximately 90% being singletons. Source: cells cultured in vitro, taken from a patient treated with pembrolizumab. The receptors originated from an adult with mismatch repair-deficient cancer.

V and J are TRBV19 and TRBJ1-3; D not certain. The CDR3 loop spans 14 amino acids. Germline CDR1 and CDR2: LNHDA and SQIVND (reference sequence). Trimming left V 6 bases short and J 2 bases short, with 11 bases between. The CDR3 DNA sequence: TGTGCCAGTAGGAGTCCTCCGGCTGGAAACACCATATATTTT. Protein product: CASRSPPAGNTIYF.

The DNA for the CDR3 is TGCGCCAGCAGCGACGACAGGTTTTCCTACAATGAGCAGTTCTTC. Its translation: CASSDDRFSYNEQFF. The chain couples TRBV5-1 to TRBJ2-1; D may be TRBD1 (6 bases). The CDR3 is made up of 15 amino acids. CDR1 and CDR2 from the germline V gene are SGHRS and YFSETQ. Trimming removed 4 bases at V and 1 base at J, with 12 bases between.

The genes are TRBV25-1 and TRBJ2-5; D may be TRBD2 (5 bases). Germline V gene sequence: CDR1 MGHDK, CDR2 SYGVNS. The ends were cut back, 1 base at V and 2 bases at J, with 14 bases in the middle. CDR3 length: 16 residues. The CDR3 nucleotides are TGTGCCAGCAGTGAATGGTCTCCGGGAATACAAGAGACCCAGTACTTC. This sequence encodes CASSEWSPGIQETQYF. The full variable domain, in which reference TRBV25-1 and TRBJ2-5 provide the parts outside the CDR3, is EADIYQTPRYLVIGTGKKITLECSQTMGHDKMYWYQQDPGMELHLIHYSYGVNSTEKGDLSSESTVSRIRTEHFPLTLESARPSHTSQYLCASSEWSPGIQETQYFGPGTRLLVL.

The chain has TRBV21-1 and TRBJ2-2. TRBV21-1 is given as a pseudogene. This CDR3 region has 17 residues. In nucleotides, the CDR3 is TGTGCCAGCAGCAAAGGATTCCGGGGGCCGAAAACCGGGGAGCTGTTTTTT. This encodes CASSKGFRGPKTGELFF.

The chain combines TRBV19 with TRBJ1-1; D not resolved. Per germline, CDR1 LNHDA and CDR2 SQIVND (reference sequence). The CDR3 length is 13 residues. V was pared by 7 bases and J by 1 base, with 10 bases between. The CDR3 loop reads CASTPGRNTEAFF. In DNA form, the CDR3 reads TGTGCCAGTACCCCTGGACGGAACACTGAAGCTTTCTTT. Full variable domain (rest looked up from reference TRBV19 and TRBJ1-1): DGGITQSPKYLFRKEGQNVTLSCEQNLNHDAMYWYRQDPGQGLRLIYYSQIVNDFQKGDIAEGYSVSREKKESFPLTVTSAQKNPTAFYLCASTPGRNTEAFFGQGTRLTVV.

V is TRBV4-2 and J is TRBJ2-5; 13 nucleotides line up with TRBD2. From germline, CDR1 is LGHNA and CDR2 YNFKEQ. This CDR3 has 15 residues. V gave up 4 bases and J gave up 5 bases; unmatched junction bases: 4. CDR3 amino acids: CASSRTSGSSETQYF. The CDR3 DNA is TGTGCCAGCAGCCGGACTAGCGGGAGCTCGGAGACCCAGTACTTC.

The chain carries TRBV5-1 and TRBJ2-5; the D gene is possibly TRBD1 (6 bases). In germline, CDR1 is SGHRS, CDR2 YFSETQ. The CDR3 is 15 amino acids. Trimming pared 1 base from V and 0 bases from J, leaving 10 bases between. CDR3 loop: CASSLPQGNQETQYF. The DNA of the CDR3 is TGCGCCAGCAGCTTGCCACAGGGAAACCAAGAGACCCAGTACTTC.

The chain joins TRBV28 to TRBJ2-2; D perhaps matches TRBD1 (5 bases). V gave up 7 bases and J gave up 4 bases, with 19 bases separating them. CDR1 is MDHEN and CDR2 is SYDVKM in the germline V gene. CDR3 length equals 16 residues. The CDR3 region has the DNA TGTGCCAGCATCCGTCCCCAGGGCAGATCCACCGGGGAGCTGTTTTTT. It encodes CASIRPQGRSTGELFF.

The chain employs TRBV27 and TRBJ1-4; D is unclear. Germline CDR1 is MNHEY and CDR2 is SMNVEV (reference sequence). There are 16 residues in the CDR3. Trimming removed 0 bases from V and 0 bases from J, with 8 bases in between. The CDR3 bases are TGTGCCAGCAGTTTATCTTTTTCTGCAACTAATGAAAAACTGTTTTTT. Translation: CASSLSFSATNEKLFF.

The chain is built from TRBV28 and TRBJ2-7; 9 nucleotides align to TRBD2. The CDR3 is 14 amino acids. The V gene end was trimmed by 6 bases and the J gene end by 4 bases; junction bases not matched to a gene: 7. CDR1 and CDR2 (germline): MDHEN, SYDVKM. CDR3 residues: CASRVAGVAYEQYF. CDR3 sequence (DNA): TGTGCCAGCAGGGTAGCGGGAGTTGCGTACGAGCAGTACTTC.

This clone has more than one count but fewer than ten. This chain connects TRBV5-6 to TRBJ1-1; 9 bases fit TRBD1. Per germline, CDR1 SGHDT and CDR2 YYEEEE. The V segment lost 7 bases and the J segment 3 bases; nucleotides outside the gene matches: 7. The CDR3 length is 14 residues. The DNA for the CDR3 is TGTGCCAGCGATACAGGGGGCCTGGACACTGAAGCTTTCTTT. This translates into CASDTGGLDTEAFF.

The sample holds a few counts of this clone. The chain employs TRBV7-9 and TRBJ1-1, with TRBD1 identical over 8 bases. From germline, CDR1 is SEHNR and CDR2 FQNEAQ (reference sequence). V lost 4 bases and J lost 2; bases outside the gene matches: 3. There are 14 residues in the CDR3. CDR3 nucleotide sequence: TGTGCCAGCAGCTGGGGACAGGCAAACACTGAAGCTTTCTTT. Protein: CASSWGQANTEAFF.

This clone was counted a single time. V and J are TRBV5-1 and TRBJ1-5, with a tentative D call TRBD1 (5 bases). Germline V lookup: CDR1 SGHRS, CDR2 YFSETQ. The V end was cut by 0 bases, the J end by 2 bases, with 6 bases between. The CDR3 runs 14 residues. The CDR3 coding sequence is TGCGCCAGCAGCTTGGTGGGGGGCAATCAGCCCCAGCATTTT. Translated, it gives CASSLVGGNQPQHF.

This rearrangement joins TRBV29-1 to TRBJ2-3; no clear D. The length of the CDR3 is 12 residues. The V end lost 7 bases, the J end lost 0 bases, and 8 bases lay between the germline ends. Germline V lookup: CDR1 SQVTM, CDR2 ANQGSEA. The CDR3 protein is CSAEKSTDTQYF. Here the CDR3 DNA reads TGCAGCGCAGAAAAAAGCACAGATACGCAGTATTTT.

The rearrangement joins TRBV29-1 to TRBJ2-3; no definite D call. The CDR3 extends over 12 amino acids. The germline gives CDR1 SQVTM, CDR2 ANQGSEA. Between the trimmed V and J ends, which lost 6 bases and 9 bases, there was a span of 16 bases. In nucleotides, the CDR3 is TGCAGCGTCAATTCCGGGCCACAGACGCAGTATTTT. It encodes CSVNSGPQTQYF.

This clone was counted only a few times. J is TRBJ1-4 and V is TRBV2, with unresolved D. This CDR3 spans 10 amino acids. The germline CDR1 and CDR2 sequences are SNHLY and FYNNEI. Trimming left V 10 bases short and J 8 bases short, with 8 bases between. The CDR3 coding sequence is TGTGCCACAGCGGGGGAAAAACTGTTTTTT. This encodes CATAGEKLFF.

The V gene is TRBV11-3, the J gene TRBJ2-1; 9 nucleotides line up with TRBD1. The CDR3 length is 18 residues. Trimming took 3 bases from V and 1 from J; bases not matched to a gene: 10. CDR1 is SGHNT, CDR2 YENEEA, per germline. CDR3 amino acids: CASSLRDRDPVSYNEQFF. The CDR3 DNA follows: TGTGCCAGCAGCTTGAGGGACAGGGACCCCGTATCCTACAATGAGCAGTTCTTC.

The V call is TRBV15, the J call TRBJ1-5; no definite D call. The CDR3 has 13 residues. With 0 bases removed from V and 9 bases from J, the gap between germline ends came to 9 bases. In germline, CDR1 is LNHNV, CDR2 YYDKDF (reference sequence). In nucleotides, the CDR3 is TGTGCCACCAGCAGAGATCGCGTATTGCCCCAGCATTTT. Protein product: CATSRDRVLPQHF.

The chain employs TRBV5-1 and TRBJ2-5, with TRBD2 as a possible D gene (6 bases). Trimming stripped 5 bases from V and 2 bases from J, with 19 bases between. Germline assignment: CDR1 SGHRS and CDR2 YFSETQ. The CDR3 consists of 16 residues. The CDR3 loop is CASRFSGHVPQETQYF. The CDR3 DNA is TGCGCCAGCAGGTTTAGCGGACACGTCCCGCAAGAGACCCAGTACTTC.

This chain connects TRBV28 to TRBJ1-6; the D gene is possibly TRBD1 (5 bases). V dropped 8 bases and J dropped 12 bases, with 17 bases sitting between them. This CDR3 is built from 13 residues. The germline V gene encodes CDR1 MDHEN and CDR2 SYDVKM. The CDR3 DNA follows: TGTGCCAGCCAAACCCTGACAGAGAGACCCCTCCACTTT. It is translated as CASQTLTERPLHF.

The sample holds one count of this clone. This chain links TRBV7-9 with TRBJ1-4; TRBD1 is a possible D gene (5 bases). In germline, CDR1 is SEHNR, CDR2 FQNEAQ (reference sequence). Trimming removed 4 bases at V and 0 bases at J, with 12 bases between. CDR3 length: 16 amino acids. CDR3 sequence (DNA): TGTGCCAGCAGCTCTGGGGGGGTTTCAACTAATGAAAAACTGTTTTTT. Encoded protein: CASSSGGVSTNEKLFF.

CDR3 sequence: CASSLMRDPPLGNEQFF. The CDR3 coding sequence is TGTGCCAGCAGCTTAATGCGGGACCCGCCCCTGGGCAATGAGCAGTTCTTC. V gene TRBV7-6 combines with J gene TRBJ2-1, with a weak D call TRBD2 (6 bases). The germline gives CDR1 SGHVS, CDR2 FNYEAQ. V dropped 2 bases and J dropped 6 bases, with 20 bases sitting between them. This CDR3 has 17 amino acids.

The gene calls are TRBV2 and TRBJ1-5, with a possible D match to TRBD1 (5 bases). V lost 3 bases, J lost 5 bases, and 11 bases lay in between. CDR1 SNHLY and CDR2 FYNNEI come from the germline V gene. This CDR3 has 14 amino acids. DNA for the CDR3: TGTGCCAGCAGTGAGTCAGGGCGGGATCAGCCCCAGCATTTT. This encodes CASSESGRDQPQHF.

V is TRBV4-1 and J is TRBJ2-2; 9 bases are a match to TRBD1. The CDR3 consists of 17 residues. Germline CDR1 reads MGHRA; CDR2 reads YSYEKL. The V gene end was trimmed by 4 bases and the J gene end by 6 bases; junction bases not matched to a gene: 12. The CDR3 is CASSLKVRGDRAGELFF. CDR3 sequence (DNA): TGCGCCAGCAGCCTTAAGGTAAGGGGGGACAGGGCCGGGGAGCTGTTTTTT.

The CDR3: CASSLGQGIETQYF. CDR3 nucleotide sequence: TGCGCCAGCAGCTTGGGACAGGGGATTGAGACCCAGTACTTC. J is TRBJ2-5 and V is TRBV5-1, with TRBD1 identical over 8 bases. This CDR3 is built from 14 residues. The trim removed 0 bases at V and 5 bases at J, leaving 3 bases unmatched. Germline values: CDR1 SGHRS, CDR2 YFSETQ.

This clone occurred once. This chain uses TRBV27 with TRBJ2-7; TRBD2 matches at 8 bases. Germline CDR1 MNHEY, CDR2 SMNVEV (reference sequence). There are 15 residues in the CDR3. V was pared by 5 bases and J by 6 bases, with 12 bases of the junction left unmatched. CDR3 coding DNA: TGTGCCAGCAGTCCTAGCGGGCTTATTACCCTCGAGCAGTACTTC. This gives the protein CASSPSGLITLEQYF.

This chain uses TRBV6-6 with TRBJ2-7; 13 nucleotides align to TRBD2. Trimming took 4 bases from V and 4 from J; bases not matched to a gene: 4. CDR1 is MNHNY, CDR2 SVGAGI, per germline (reference sequence). The CDR3 contains 15 residues. This chain's CDR3 is CASSSGLAGPYEQYF. The CDR3 DNA reads as TGTGCCAGCAGTTCGGGACTAGCGGGGCCTTACGAGCAGTACTTC.